Listed below are T cell receptor beta chains from one sample, sequenced in a study of blood T cell repertoires in COVID-19. Assay: immunoSEQ multiplex PCR; the TCRdb copy retains only in-frame clones and omits some. The top ten hold 4% to 5% of the sample, which has 180,000 or so clones, approximately 89% seen once. The source material was peripheral blood. The receptors were sampled from a woman aged 25 to 39 with acute or convalescent COVID-19. CDR3s include the opening cysteine and the closing phenylalanine or tryptophan. A D gene is named only where the DNA matches it firmly. Clone size is stated in some rows and not others, as once, few, many or a class when expanded.

v_call: TRBV28
j_call: TRBJ1-1
clone_size: NA
d_call: NA
cdr3_aa: CASSSGRLEAFF
cdr3_nt: TGTGCCAGCAGTTCAGGGCGTCTTGAAGCTTTCTTT

v_call: TRBV5-1
j_call: TRBJ2-6
clone_size: NA
d_call: NA
cdr3_aa: CASSIATWRANVLTF
cdr3_nt: TGCGCCAGCAGCATAGCGACATGGAGGGCCAACGTCCTGACTTTC

v_call: TRBV6-2/TRBV6-3
j_call: TRBJ2-5
clone_size: few
d_call: NA
cdr3_aa: CASSINGLKETQYF
cdr3_nt: TGTGCCAGCAGCATAAACGGACTAAAAGAGACCCAGTACTTC

v_call: TRBV19
j_call: TRBJ1-5
clone_size: NA
d_call: NA
cdr3_aa: CASSFLHQPQHF
cdr3_nt: TGTGCCAGTAGTTTCCTCCATCAGCCCCAGCATTTT

v_call: TRBV15
j_call: TRBJ2-2
clone_size: NA
d_call: TRBD1
cdr3_aa: CATSRGGTGRAGELFF
cdr3_nt: TGTGCCACCAGCAGGGGAGGGACAGGGAGGGCCGGGGAGCTGTTTTTT

v_call: TRBV18
j_call: TRBJ2-5
clone_size: NA
d_call: NA
cdr3_aa: CASRRDLQETQYF
cdr3_nt: TGTGCCAGCCGAAGGGACTTACAAGAGACCCAGTACTTC

v_call: TRBV5-1
j_call: TRBJ2-1
clone_size: NA
d_call: NA
cdr3_aa: CASSLGQNSVNEQFF
cdr3_nt: TGCGCCAGCAGCTTAGGACAAAACTCCGTCAATGAGCAGTTCTTC

v_call: TRBV11-2
j_call: TRBJ1-2
clone_size: NA
d_call: TRBD1
cdr3_aa: CASSFGQGAGGYTF
cdr3_nt: TGTGCCAGCAGCTTTGGCCAGGGGGCAGGTGGCTACACCTTC

v_call: TRBV6-5
j_call: TRBJ2-7
clone_size: NA
d_call: TRBD2
cdr3_aa: CASRQTSGSSYEQYF
cdr3_nt: TGTGCCAGCAGGCAGACTAGCGGGAGTTCCTACGAGCAGTACTTC

v_call: TRBV5-1
j_call: TRBJ1-3
clone_size: NA
d_call: NA
cdr3_aa: CASSRGTDSGNTIYF
cdr3_nt: TGCGCCAGCAGCCGCGGGACCGACTCTGGAAACACCATATATTTT

v_call: TRBV2
j_call: TRBJ2-3
clone_size: NA
d_call: TRBD2
cdr3_aa: CASKASGSPHTDTQYF
cdr3_nt: TGTGCCAGCAAGGCTAGCGGGAGCCCCCACACAGATACGCAGTATTTT

v_call: TRBV7-9
j_call: TRBJ2-1
clone_size: NA
d_call: NA
cdr3_aa: CASSLPLGLSYNEQFF
cdr3_nt: TGTGCCAGCAGCTTGCCCCTGGGACTCTCCTACAATGAGCAGTTCTTC

v_call: TRBV18
j_call: TRBJ2-7
clone_size: NA
d_call: TRBD1
cdr3_aa: CASSEGQGAFEQYF
cdr3_nt: TGTGCCAGCTCGGAGGGACAGGGGGCTTTCGAGCAGTACTTC

v_call: TRBV3-1/TRBV3-2
j_call: TRBJ2-1
clone_size: few
d_call: TRBD2
cdr3_aa: CASSQDRLAGYNEQFF
cdr3_nt: TGTGCCAGCAGCCAAGATCGACTAGCGGGGTACAATGAGCAGTTCTTC

v_call: TRBV10-1
j_call: TRBJ2-3
clone_size: NA
d_call: NA
cdr3_aa: CASSRDLGTDTQYF
cdr3_nt: TGCGCCAGCAGCCGGGACTTAGGCACAGATACGCAGTATTTT

v_call: TRBV7-9
j_call: TRBJ2-3
clone_size: NA
d_call: NA
cdr3_aa: CASSLETYDTDTQYF
cdr3_nt: TGTGCCAGCAGCTTAGAGACATACGACACAGATACGCAGTATTTT

v_call: TRBV19
j_call: TRBJ1-2
clone_size: NA
d_call: NA
cdr3_aa: CASSIEWSYGYTF
cdr3_nt: TGTGCCAGTAGTATAGAGTGGAGCTATGGCTACACCTTC

v_call: TRBV2
j_call: TRBJ1-1
clone_size: NA
d_call: NA
cdr3_aa: CASRGHKTTSLAFF
cdr3_nt: TGTGCCAGCAGGGGGCATAAAACCACTTCTCTCGCTTTCTTT

v_call: TRBV3-1/TRBV3-2
j_call: TRBJ2-5
clone_size: NA
d_call: NA
cdr3_aa: CASSQSEVVETQYF
cdr3_nt: TGTGCCAGCAGCCAATCGGAGGTAGTGGAGACCCAGTACTTC

v_call: TRBV7-9
j_call: TRBJ2-5
clone_size: once
d_call: NA
cdr3_aa: CASSLRGPRSGTQYF
cdr3_nt: TGTGCCAGCAGCTTAAGGGGCCCCCGGTCGGGGACCCAGTACTTC

v_call: TRBV28
j_call: TRBJ2-7
clone_size: NA
d_call: TRBD1
cdr3_aa: CASPIRGHGQYF
cdr3_nt: TGTGCCAGCCCGATTAGGGGGCACGGGCAGTACTTC

v_call: TRBV28
j_call: TRBJ1-3
clone_size: few
d_call: NA
cdr3_aa: CASRAGDAYGNTIYF
cdr3_nt: TGTGCCAGCAGGGCAGGGGATGCCTATGGAAACACCATATATTTT

v_call: TRBV24-1
j_call: TRBJ1-2
clone_size: NA
d_call: NA
cdr3_aa: CATSEGLSYGYTF
cdr3_nt: TGTGCCACCAGTGAAGGACTTTCCTATGGCTACACCTTC